The next 12 T cell receptor beta chains were all read from a single sample in a study of memory CD4+ T cells and cytomegalovirus serostatus. Single viable CD3+CD4+CD8-CD45RO+ cells were sorted as the memory CD4+ T cells. The protocol was immunoSEQ multiplex PCR, while the TCRdb copy is restricted to in-frame clones and leaves out a portion. The table includes about 29,000 clones, 70% to 80% detected once. The source material was memory CD4+ T cells from blood. These receptors all stem from an adult in good health and CMV-seronegative.

In this sample, this clone turned up a few times. The CDR3 loop is CASSADRSPGYGYTF. CDR3 coding DNA: TGTGCCAGTAGTGCGGACAGATCCCCTGGCTATGGCTACACCTTC. The rearrangement uses TRBV19 and TRBJ1-2, with D perhaps TRBD1 (6 bases). The V and J ends lost 5 bases and 4 bases respectively, with 17 bases between them. Germline V lookup: CDR1 LNHDA, CDR2 SQIVND (reference sequence). This CDR3 contains 15 residues.

The V call is TRBV5-1, the J call TRBJ1-4; D might be TRBD1 (6 bases). The CDR3 is 12 residues long. Germline-derived CDR1 and CDR2 are SGHRS and YFSETQ. V lost 4 bases and J lost 8, with 9 bases in between. The CDR3 here is CASSVDREKLFF. The CDR3 DNA reads as TGCGCCAGCAGCGTCGACAGGGAAAAACTGTTTTTT. Combining the CDR3 with reference TRBV5-1 and TRBJ1-4 gives the whole variable domain KAGVTQTPRYLIKTRGQQVTLSCSPISGHRSVSWYQQTPGQGLQFLFEYFSETQRNKGNFPGRFSGRQFSNSRSEMNVSTLELGDSALYLCASSVDREKLFFGSGTQLSVL.

The rearrangement links TRBV6-1 to TRBJ1-2; D remains unclear. V was trimmed by 1 base and J by 6 bases, leaving 18 bases between them. The V gene's germline CDR1 is MNHNS and CDR2 SASEGT. The CDR3 is made up of 16 amino acids. This CDR3 reads CASSEVGQPRNDGYTF. The DNA of the CDR3 is TGTGCCAGCAGTGAAGTTGGGCAGCCCAGGAACGATGGCTACACCTTC.

The CDR3 bases are TGTGCCAGCAGTCTAGCGGGGGGGCGTATCGGGGAGCTGTTTTTT. It is translated as CASSLAGGRIGELFF. The chain has TRBV2 and TRBJ2-2, with 12 bases lining up with TRBD2. The germline gives CDR1 SNHLY, CDR2 FYNNEI. The CDR3 is 15 amino acids. V was clipped by 5 bases and J by 7 bases; unmatched bases: 5.

DNA of the CDR3: TGTGCCAGCAGCAACTCTGGAAACACCATATATTTT. Amino acid sequence: CASSNSGNTIYF. V gene TRBV6-1 combines with J gene TRBJ1-3; D not resolved. Trimming stripped 6 bases from V and 0 bases from J, with 3 bases between. The CDR3 spans 12 residues. Germline CDR1 MNHNS, CDR2 SASEGT.

This rearrangement joins TRBV19 to TRBJ2-7; the D gene is possibly TRBD2 (6 bases). Germline V gene lookup returns CDR1 LNHDA and CDR2 SQIVND (reference sequence). The CDR3 is 17 amino acids. The V end was cut by 4 bases, the J end by 5 bases, with 24 bases between. CDR3: CASSRDRGSSGLHEQYF. The CDR3 region has the DNA TGTGCCAGTAGTAGAGATCGGGGAAGTAGCGGCTTACACGAGCAGTACTTC.

The rearrangement joins TRBV15 to TRBJ1-2; D remains ambiguous. CDR1 is LNHNV and CDR2 is YYDKDF in the germline V gene (reference sequence). V gave up 0 bases and J gave up 7 bases, with 12 bases separating them. This CDR3 is built from 14 residues. Written as DNA, the CDR3 is TGTGCCACCAGCAGAGAACGCCAGAGTGGTGGCTACACCTTC. This encodes CATSRERQSGGYTF.

The rearrangement joins TRBV28 to TRBJ1-1; D is uncertain. V was clipped by 5 bases and J by 8 bases, with 12 bases between them. The germline gives CDR1 MDHEN, CDR2 SYDVKM. The CDR3 extends over 12 amino acids. CDR3 sequence: CASSEGRLEAFF. The CDR3, as DNA: TGTGCCAGCAGTGAAGGACGGCTCGAAGCTTTCTTT.

A word on this clone: This CDR3 is also generated by other DNA sequences in the sample. The chain has TRBV11-3 and TRBJ2-6; D is possibly TRBD2 (5 bases). V shed 1 base and J shed 4 bases, with 8 bases lying between them. This CDR3 spans 15 amino acids. The germline V gene has CDR1 SGHNT and CDR2 YENEEA. The CDR3 DNA follows: TGTGCCAGCAGCTTAGGCGGGCGAGGGGCCAACGTCCTGACTTTC. As protein: CASSLGGRGANVLTF.

The V and J genes are TRBV19 and TRBJ1-2; D possibly corresponds to TRBD1 (5 bases). Germline CDR1 LNHDA, CDR2 SQIVND (reference sequence). The V end lost 3 bases, the J end lost 8 bases, and 16 bases lay between the germline ends. The CDR3 runs to 14 residues. The CDR3 bases are TGTGCCAGTAGTATCACCAGGGTCCAGGGAGGCTACACCTTC. Protein product: CASSITRVQGGYTF.

This sequence joins TRBV5-5 and TRBJ2-5; 9 bases map to TRBD1. Trimming took 3 bases from V and 5 from J; bases not matched to a gene: 8. The germline V gene encodes CDR1 SGHKS and CDR2 YYEKEE (reference sequence). The length of the CDR3 is 15 residues. CDR3: CASSWGQGEMETQYF. CDR3 nucleotides: TGTGCCAGCAGCTGGGGACAGGGAGAGATGGAGACCCAGTACTTC.

This chain joins TRBV7-2 and TRBJ2-3; 10 bases align to TRBD2. In germline, CDR1 is SGHTA, CDR2 FQGNSA. V lost 5 bases and J lost 5; bases outside the gene matches: 10. This CDR3 is built from 16 residues. This chain's CDR3 is CASSDRGTSVRDTQYF. The CDR3 DNA reads TGTGCCAGCAGCGATCGGGGGACTAGCGTTAGAGATACGCAGTATTTT. Full variable domain (missing parts from reference TRBV7-2 and TRBJ2-3): GAGVSQSPSNKVTEKGKDVELRCDPISGHTALYWYRQSLGQGLEFLIYFQGNSAPDKSGLPSDRFSAERTGGSVSTLTIQRTQQEDSAVYLCASSDRGTSVRDTQYFGPGTRLTVL.